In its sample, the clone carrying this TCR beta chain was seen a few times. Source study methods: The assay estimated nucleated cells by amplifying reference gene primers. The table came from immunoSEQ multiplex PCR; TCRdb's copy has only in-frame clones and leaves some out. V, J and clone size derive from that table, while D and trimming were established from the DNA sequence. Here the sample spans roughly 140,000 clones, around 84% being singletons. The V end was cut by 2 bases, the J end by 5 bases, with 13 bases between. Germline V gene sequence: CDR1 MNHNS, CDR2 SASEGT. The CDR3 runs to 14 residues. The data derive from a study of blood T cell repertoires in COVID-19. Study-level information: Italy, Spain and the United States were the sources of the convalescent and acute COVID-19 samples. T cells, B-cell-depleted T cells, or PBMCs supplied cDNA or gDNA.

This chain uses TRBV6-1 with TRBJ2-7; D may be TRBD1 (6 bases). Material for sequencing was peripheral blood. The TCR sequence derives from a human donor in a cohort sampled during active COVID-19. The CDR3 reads CASSERGRGHEQYF. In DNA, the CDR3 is TGTGCCAGCAGTGAACGGGGCAGGGGCCACGAGCAGTACTTC.